This TCR beta chain was obtained from a study of blood T cell repertoires in COVID-19. CDR1 and CDR2 (germline): SGHKS, YYEKEE (reference sequence). V shed 4 bases and J shed 4 bases, with 15 bases lying between them. The CDR3 is 14 residues long. Generated by immunoSEQ multiplex PCR, the TCRdb table keeps only in-frame clones and is missing some. The table shows over 100,000 clones, with approximately 90% occurring only once. Sequencing was done on a sample of peripheral blood. The TCR comes from a human donor in a cohort sampled during active COVID-19. The chain employs TRBV5-5 and TRBJ2-7; D might be TRBD1 (6 bases). The CDR3 reads CASSPAQGPYEQYF. For the CDR3, the DNA is TGTGCCAGCAGCCCCGCTCAGGGGCCATACGAGCAGTACTTC.